The source of this T cell receptor beta chain is a study of PD-L1 blockade in urothelial cancer. Whole-study context: Before enrollment, 0 to 3 chemotherapy regimens had been given to patients.

Using immunoSEQ multiplex PCR, the repertoire was profiled, and TCRdb retains in-frame clones only, with some absent. This sample yields tens of thousands of clones, of which less than 95% are seen a single time; about 6.8% belongs to the top ten. This CDR3 comprises 13 residues. The V gene lost 6 bases and the J gene lost 4 bases, with 12 bases spanning the gap. CDR1 is SNHLY and CDR2 is FYNNEI in the germline V gene. Time point noted: peripheral blood 6 weeks after treatment start. The sequence came from a man between 65 and 79 years old with urothelial cancer. The material sequenced was PBMCs, taken around atezolizumab (anti-PD-L1) treatment. The chain joins TRBV2 to TRBJ1-2; tentative D call: TRBD1 (5 bases). The DNA of the CDR3 is TGTGCCAGCAGGGGGGAGGGTTCCTATGGCTACACCTTC. Encoded protein: CASRGEGSYGYTF.